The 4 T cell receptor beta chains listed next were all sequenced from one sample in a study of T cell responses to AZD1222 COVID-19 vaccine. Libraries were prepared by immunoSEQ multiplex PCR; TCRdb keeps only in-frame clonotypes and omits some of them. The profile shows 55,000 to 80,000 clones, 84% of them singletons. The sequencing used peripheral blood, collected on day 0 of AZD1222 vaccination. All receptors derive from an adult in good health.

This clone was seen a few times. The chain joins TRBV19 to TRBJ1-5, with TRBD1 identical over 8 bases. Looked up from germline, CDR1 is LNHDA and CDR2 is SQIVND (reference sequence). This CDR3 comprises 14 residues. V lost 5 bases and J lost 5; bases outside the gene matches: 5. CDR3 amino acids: CASSPWTGHQPQHF. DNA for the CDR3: TGTGCCAGTAGTCCCTGGACAGGGCATCAGCCCCAGCATTTT.

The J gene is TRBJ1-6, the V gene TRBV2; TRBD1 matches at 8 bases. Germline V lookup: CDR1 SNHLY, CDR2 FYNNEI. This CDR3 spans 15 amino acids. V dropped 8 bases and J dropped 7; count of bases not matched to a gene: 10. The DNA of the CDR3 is TGTGCCAGCTTTACGACAGGGGTCGGCAATTCACCCCTCCACTTT. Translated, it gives CASFTTGVGNSPLHF. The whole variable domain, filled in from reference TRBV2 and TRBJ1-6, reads EPEVTQTPSHQVTQMGQEVILRCVPISNHLYFYWYRQILGQKVEFLVSFYNNEISEKSEIFDDQFSVERPDGSNFTLKIRSTKLEDSAMYFCASFTTGVGNSPLHFGNGTRLTVT.

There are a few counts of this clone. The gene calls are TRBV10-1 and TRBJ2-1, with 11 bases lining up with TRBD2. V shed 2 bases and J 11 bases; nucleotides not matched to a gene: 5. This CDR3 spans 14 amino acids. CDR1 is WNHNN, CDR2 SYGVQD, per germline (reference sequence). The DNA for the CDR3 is TGCGCCAGCAGTGAGCTATCTAGCGGGGGGAAGCAGTTCTTC. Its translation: CASSELSSGGKQFF.

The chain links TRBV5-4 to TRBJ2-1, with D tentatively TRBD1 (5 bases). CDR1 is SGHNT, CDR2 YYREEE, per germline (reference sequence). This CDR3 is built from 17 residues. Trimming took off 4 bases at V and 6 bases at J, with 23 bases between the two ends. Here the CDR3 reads CASSPNTPLRQGNEQFF. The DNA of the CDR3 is TGTGCCAGCAGCCCGAACACTCCCCTACGTCAGGGCAATGAGCAGTTCTTC.